This T cell receptor (beta chain) was found in a study of T-cell reconstitution after alpha-beta-depleted transplantation in children. There are many counts of this clonotype. Construction of the TCRbeta library involved unique molecular identifiers. TCRdb used MiXCR to reprocess the PCR reads, holding one entry per CDR3 protein. The data show 100,000 to 120,000 distinct CDR3 sequences, 10% to 13% seen once. This CDR3 is built from 17 residues. The germline CDR1 and CDR2 sequences are SGHTA and FQGNSA. V dropped 2 bases and J dropped 0 bases, with 16 bases sitting between them. The source is a human donor who donated a stem cell graft to a child with acute lymphoblastic leukemia. The specimen comprised PBMCs from the stem cell graft donor, sampled from the stem cell graft. This chain connects TRBV7-2 to TRBJ1-1; perhaps TRBD1 as D (5 bases). As DNA, the CDR3 is TGTGCCAGCAGCTTACGGGGGTCCCGTATCGTGAACACTGAAGCTTTCTTT. Encoded protein: CASSLRGSRIVNTEAFF.